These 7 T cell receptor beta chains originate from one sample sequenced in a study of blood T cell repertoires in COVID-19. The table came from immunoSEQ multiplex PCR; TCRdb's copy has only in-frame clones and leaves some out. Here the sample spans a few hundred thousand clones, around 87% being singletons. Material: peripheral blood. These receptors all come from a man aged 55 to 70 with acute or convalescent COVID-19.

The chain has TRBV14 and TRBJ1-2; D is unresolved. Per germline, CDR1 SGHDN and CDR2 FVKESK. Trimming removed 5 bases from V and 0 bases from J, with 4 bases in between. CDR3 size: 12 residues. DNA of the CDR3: TGTGCCAGCAGCAGCTCTAACTATGGCTACACCTTC. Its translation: CASSSSNYGYTF.

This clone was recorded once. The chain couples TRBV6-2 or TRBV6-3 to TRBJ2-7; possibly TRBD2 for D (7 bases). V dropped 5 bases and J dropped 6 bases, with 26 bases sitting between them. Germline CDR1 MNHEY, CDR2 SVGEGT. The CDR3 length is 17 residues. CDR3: CASSRTPGGPQSVEQYF. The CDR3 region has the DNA TGTGCCAGCAGTAGGACGCCCGGGGGGCCCCAATCCGTCGAGCAGTACTTC.

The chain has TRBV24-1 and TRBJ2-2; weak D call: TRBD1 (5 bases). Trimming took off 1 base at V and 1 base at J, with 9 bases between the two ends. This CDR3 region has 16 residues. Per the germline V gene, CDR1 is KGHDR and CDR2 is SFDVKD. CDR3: CATSDFGQGNTGELFF. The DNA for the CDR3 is TGTGCCACCAGTGATTTTGGCCAGGGGAACACCGGGGAGCTGTTTTTT.

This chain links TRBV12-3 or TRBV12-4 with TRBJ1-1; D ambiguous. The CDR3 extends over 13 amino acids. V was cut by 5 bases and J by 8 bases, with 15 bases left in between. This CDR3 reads CASSLRLIMEAFF. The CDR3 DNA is TGTGCCAGCAGTCTAAGACTGATCATGGAAGCTTTCTTT.

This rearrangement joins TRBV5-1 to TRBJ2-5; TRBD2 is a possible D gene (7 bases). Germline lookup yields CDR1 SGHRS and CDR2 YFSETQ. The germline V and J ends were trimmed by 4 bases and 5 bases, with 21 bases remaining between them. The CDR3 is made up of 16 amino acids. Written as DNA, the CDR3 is TGCGCCAGCAGCCTCGGTAGTGGGGGGGCGGTGGAGACCCAGTACTTC. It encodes CASSLGSGGAVETQYF.

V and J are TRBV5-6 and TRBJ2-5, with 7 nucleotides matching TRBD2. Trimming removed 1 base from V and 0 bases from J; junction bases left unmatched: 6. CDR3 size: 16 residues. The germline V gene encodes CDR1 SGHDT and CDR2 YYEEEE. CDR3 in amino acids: CASSLYPAGNQETQYF. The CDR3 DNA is TGTGCCAGCAGCTTGTATCCAGCGGGAAACCAAGAGACCCAGTACTTC.

The CDR3 protein is CASSQGRDRAYEQYF. CDR3 DNA sequence: TGCGCCAGCAGCCAAGGCCGGGACAGGGCCTACGAGCAGTACTTC. The rearrangement uses TRBV4-3 and TRBJ2-7; TRBD1 aligns across 9 bases. Looked up from germline, CDR1 is LGHNA and CDR2 is YSLEER. The CDR3 contains 15 residues. J gave up 2 bases and V 1 base, and 3 bases lay outside the gene matches.